These T cell receptor beta chains were read from a single sample in a study of cytomegalovirus exposure and HLA in healthy donors. Sequencing used immunoSEQ multiplex PCR; TCRdb keeps in-frame clones, though not all of them. This table has approximately 100,000 clones, about 80% appearing once. The sequenced sample consisted of PBMCs. The receptor source for this set is a woman aged 40 to 50 in good health and CMV-seropositive. CDR3s include the opening cysteine and the closing phenylalanine or tryptophan. Fields, in order: clone size, D gene, J gene, V gene, CDR3 protein, CDR3 DNA. A D gene is named only where the DNA matches it firmly. A row's size may be missing; if present it is once, few, many or a size class.

few,.,TRBJ1-4,TRBV19,CASSIQATNEKLFF,TGTGCCAGTAGTATACAGGCAACTAATGAAAAACTGTTTTTT
.,TRBD1,TRBJ1-1,TRBV5-1,CASSQSRDSHKAFF,TGCGCCAGCAGCCAAAGCCGGGACAGCCACAAAGCTTTCTTT
.,.,TRBJ1-2,TRBV6-6,CASRDNTHGYTF,TGTGCCAGCCGCGACAACACCCATGGCTACACCTTC
.,.,TRBJ1-4,TRBV4-1,CASSQGGGRNEKLFF,TGCGCCAGCAGCCAGGGAGGGGGGAGGAATGAAAAACTGTTTTTT
.,.,TRBJ1-4,TRBV4-1,CASSQQVGGHPSTNEKLFF,TGCGCCAGCAGCCAACAGGTGGGAGGGCACCCCTCAACTAATGAAAAACTGTTTTTT
.,.,TRBJ1-5,TRBV19,CASRDTNQPQHF,TGTGCCAGTCGGGACACCAATCAGCCCCAGCATTTT
.,.,TRBJ1-2,TRBV13,CASSLGRTAGAYTF,TGTGCCAGCAGCCTCGGTAGGACAGCTGGGGCGTACACCTTC
.,.,TRBJ2-2,TRBV7-9,CASSPGAGELFF,TGTGCCAGCAGCCCAGGGGCCGGGGAGCTGTTTTTT
.,.,TRBJ2-3,TRBV27,CASSLSTRRDTQYF,TGTGCCAGCAGTTTATCTACGCGCCGAGATACGCAGTATTTT
.,.,TRBJ1-1,TRBV30,CAWNPWGGTFF,TGTGCCTGGAACCCCTGGGGGGGGACTTTCTTT
.,.,TRBJ2-3,TRBV4-1,CASSQPAGLREITDTQYF,TGCGCCAGCAGCCAACCGGCCGGTCTACGGGAGATCACAGATACGCAGTATTTT
.,.,TRBJ1-5,TRBV7-9,CASSPQGNQPQHF,TGTGCCAGCAGCCCACAGGGTAACCAGCCCCAGCATTTT
.,.,TRBJ1-1,TRBV30,CAWSRGWTEAFF,TGTGCCTGGAGTAGGGGCTGGACTGAAGCTTTCTTT
once,.,TRBJ2-7,TRBV6-5,CASSYRKPISYEQYF,TGTGCCAGCAGTTACCGCAAGCCAATCTCCTACGAGCAGTACTTC
.,.,TRBJ1-2,TRBV18,CASSPGAGTNYGYTF,TGTGCCAGCTCACCAGGCGCAGGGACTAACTATGGCTACACCTTC
few,.,TRBJ1-2,TRBV10-3,CAISDGVSGYTF,TGTGCCATCAGTGACGGGGTAAGCGGCTACACCTTC
.,.,TRBJ1-5,TRBV10-3,CAISEGRFNQPQHF,TGTGCCATCAGTGAGGGGCGCTTCAATCAGCCCCAGCATTTT
few,.,TRBJ2-3,TRBV11-1,CASTAGQPKDTQYF,TGTGCCAGCACTGCGGGACAGCCAAAAGATACGCAGTATTTT
.,TRBD1,TRBJ1-2,TRBV7-8,CASSRRTGSGYTF,TGTGCCAGCAGCCGAAGGACAGGGTCCGGCTACACCTTC
.,.,TRBJ2-2,TRBV19,CASSSPGENTGELFF,TGTGCCAGTAGTTCCCCGGGGGAAAACACCGGGGAGCTGTTTTTT
once,.,TRBJ1-3,TRBV6-5,CASSHRGLGGNTIYF,TGTGCCAGCAGTCATAGGGGATTGGGAGGAAACACCATATATTTT
.,.,TRBJ1-2,TRBV2,CASTKGRVWDYGYTF,TGTGCCAGCACAAAGGGGAGGGTTTGGGACTATGGCTACACCTTC
.,.,TRBJ2-5,TRBV19,CASSSRGHWQETQYF,TGTGCCAGTAGTTCTCGAGGGCATTGGCAAGAGACCCAGTACTTC
.,TRBD2,TRBJ2-3,TRBV29-1,CSIVSGGARDTQYF,TGCAGCATAGTAAGCGGGGGGGCTCGAGATACGCAGTATTTT
few,.,TRBJ2-5,TRBV28,CASSSSRETQYF,TGTGCCAGCAGTTCCTCGAGGGAGACCCAGTACTTC
.,.,TRBJ1-2,TRBV20-1,CSGTVNYGYTF,TGCAGTGGGACAGTTAACTATGGCTACACCTTC
.,.,TRBJ2-7,TRBV7-9,CASSLGAPSEQYF,TGTGCCAGCAGCTTAGGGGCCCCTTCCGAGCAGTACTTC
.,TRBD1,TRBJ1-4,TRBV2,CASSLDRGGEKLFF,TGTGCCAGCAGTCTAGACAGGGGTGGTGAAAAACTGTTTTTT
once,TRBD1,TRBJ1-3,TRBV6-1,CASSRTGGGNTIYF,TGTGCCAGCAGTCGGACAGGTGGTGGAAACACCATATATTTT
.,TRBD2,TRBJ2-3,TRBV2,CASRAGTSGGTDTQYF,TGTGCCAGCAGAGCCGGGACTAGCGGGGGCACAGATACGCAGTATTTT
.,.,TRBJ2-3,TRBV6-5,CASSLRGRGDTQYF,TGTGCCAGCAGTTTGCGGGGCCGGGGGGATACGCAGTATTTT
once,.,TRBJ2-3,TRBV5-1,CASSSHADTQYF,TGCGCCAGCAGCTCCCATGCAGATACGCAGTATTTT
.,TRBD1,TRBJ2-1,TRBV6-1,CASSELETGWFDEQFF,TGTGCCAGCAGTGAACTCGAGACAGGGTGGTTCGATGAGCAGTTCTTC
.,TRBD2,TRBJ2-1,TRBV9,CASSLSGGAKEQFF,TGTGCCAGCAGCCTTAGCGGGGGGGCAAAGGAGCAGTTCTTC
.,.,TRBJ1-3,TRBV4-1,CASSRFGDSKLSGNTIYF,TGCGCCAGCAGCCGGTTTGGGGACTCCAAACTCTCTGGAAACACCATATATTTT
few,TRBD1,TRBJ1-1,TRBV2,CASTDPTGGNTEAFF,TGTGCCAGCACTGACCCGACAGGGGGAAACACTGAAGCTTTCTTT
few,TRBD2,TRBJ2-3,TRBV6-1,CASSGDYSDTQYF,TGTGCCAGCAGTGGGGACTATAGCGACACGCAGTATTTT
.,TRBD2,TRBJ2-5,TRBV4-1,CASSHSGGETQYF,TGCGCCAGCAGCCATTCCGGGGGGGAGACCCAGTACTTC
few,.,TRBJ1-1,TRBV6-1,CASKGMVSTEAFF,TGTGCCAGCAAGGGGATGGTTAGCACTGAAGCTTTCTTT
.,.,TRBJ1-4,TRBV5-1,CASSQQGLTNEKLFF,TGCGCCAGTTCACAACAGGGTTTGACTAATGAAAAACTGTTTTTT
.,.,TRBJ1-2,TRBV27,CASSLSTGLGYGYTF,TGTGCCAGCAGTTTATCTACAGGTTTGGGCTATGGCTACACCTTC
.,TRBD1,TRBJ1-4,TRBV7-9,CARGEVTWTGVGEKLFF,TGTGCCAGGGGGGAGGTTACTTGGACAGGGGTGGGTGAAAAACTGTTTTTT
few,.,TRBJ1-2,TRBV6-5,CASSQTQGHGYTF,TGTGCCAGCAGCCAAACGCAGGGGCATGGCTACACCTTC
.,.,TRBJ2-1,TRBV10-3,CAISDWGGGQFF,TGTGCCATCAGTGATTGGGGAGGGGGGCAGTTCTTC
.,.,TRBJ1-2,TRBV5-4,CASSLDGVGGYGYTF,TGTGCCAGCAGCTTGGATGGGGTCGGGGGCTATGGCTACACCTTC
few,.,TRBJ1-1,TRBV6-1,CASIGWGMNTEAFF,TGTGCCAGCATTGGGTGGGGCATGAACACTGAAGCTTTCTTT
.,TRBD1,TRBJ2-2,TRBV18,CASSPNRGDTGELFF,TGTGCCAGCTCACCAAACAGGGGGGACACCGGGGAGCTGTTTTTT
.,.,TRBJ2-1,TRBV7-2,CASSLRPSFF,TGTGCCAGCAGCCTCCGCCCTAGTTTCTTC